Each of the 8 T cell receptor beta chains below was sequenced from the same sample in a study of beta chain features in type 1 diabetes. The entirety of the isolated RNA underwent reverse transcription, so expressed TCRB transcripts were sequenced. Some clones are missing from TCRdb's copy, which holds only in-frame ones; the method was immunoSEQ multiplex PCR. The sample has 350,000 to 400,000 clones; less than 15% are singletons. Material for sequencing was naive CD4+ T cells from blood. All receptors come from a woman aged 18 to 35 in good health.

The chain links TRBV15 to TRBJ1-2; 7 positions agree with TRBD1. Germline CDR1 reads LNHNV; CDR2 reads YYDKDF (reference sequence). The CDR3 is made up of 17 amino acids. The V gene end was trimmed by 5 bases and the J gene end by 0 bases; junction bases not matched to a gene: 12. The CDR3 nucleotides read TGTGCCACCAGCGAGGGGATAGACAGGGAAGCTAACTATGGCTACACCTTC. It codes for CATSEGIDREANYGYTF. The complete variable domain, with remaining parts taken from reference TRBV15 and TRBJ1-2, reads DAMVIQNPRYQVTQFGKPVTLSCSQTLNHNVMYWYQQKSSQAPKLLFHYYDKDFNNEADTPDNFQSRRPNTSFCFLDIRSPGLGDTAMYLCATSEGIDREANYGYTFGSGTRLTVV.

This clone was detected a few times. The CDR3 DNA follows: TGTGCCAGCAGCTCCGCCGGAGGGCGAAAGGAGCAGTACTTC. Its translation is CASSSAGGRKEQYF. The J gene is TRBJ2-7, the V gene TRBV5-6; maybe TRBD2 (6 bases). Trimming pared 3 bases from V and 7 bases from J, leaving 17 bases between. This CDR3 is 14 amino acids long. Germline CDR1 and CDR2: SGHDT and YYEEEE.

The rearrangement uses TRBV9 and TRBJ1-1; TRBD1 is a possible D gene (5 bases). Germline V gene sequence: CDR1 SGDLS, CDR2 YYNGEE. V shed 4 bases and J shed 4 bases, with 14 bases lying between them. The CDR3 runs 14 residues. CDR3 bases: TGTGCCAGCAGCTCGGGAGGGGTTAGCACTGAAGCTTTCTTT. It is translated as CASSSGGVSTEAFF.

This clone was seen only a few times. The rearrangement joins TRBV9 to TRBJ2-6; no clear D. The CDR3 spans 16 residues. Germline V lookup: CDR1 SGDLS, CDR2 YYNGEE. Deletions cut 0 bases from V and 1 base from J, with 8 bases between. Written as DNA, the CDR3 is TGTGCCAGCAGCGTAGGAGACACGTCTGGGGCCAACGTCCTGACTTTC. Translation gives CASSVGDTSGANVLTF.

This clone was counted between two and nine times. The chain couples TRBV29-1 to TRBJ1-1, with D perhaps TRBD1 (5 bases). Germline CDR1 reads SQVTM; CDR2 reads ANQGSEA. The CDR3 has 14 amino acids. The germline V and J ends were trimmed by 0 bases and 5 bases, with 13 bases remaining between them. The CDR3 nucleotides are TGCAGCGTTGAAGAGGGGCTGGGCAAAACTGAAGCTTTCTTT. This encodes CSVEEGLGKTEAFF.

The rearrangement joins TRBV28 to TRBJ2-7, with TRBD1 identical over 7 bases. Germline-derived CDR1 and CDR2 are MDHEN and SYDVKM. The CDR3 has 15 residues. V shed 7 bases, J shed 0 bases, and the junction held 9 bases outside the gene matches. CDR3 nucleotides: TGTGCCAGCACCCCCCCCGGGACAGCCTCCTACGAGCAGTACTTC. Translation gives CASTPPGTASYEQYF.

The chain joins TRBV15 to TRBJ2-1; a possible D gene is TRBD2 (6 bases). Trimming removed 0 bases at V and 9 bases at J, with 15 bases between. CDR3 size: 15 residues. Per the germline V gene, CDR1 is LNHNV and CDR2 is YYDKDF (reference sequence). The CDR3 sequence: CATSRDRGVGGEQFF. For the CDR3, the DNA is TGTGCCACCAGCAGAGATCGAGGGGTGGGGGGTGAGCAGTTCTTC.

The chain is built from TRBV18 and TRBJ2-1, with 7 bases that match TRBD2. Germline trimming cut 6 bases from V and 1 base from J; bases unmatched to any gene: 12. The CDR3 runs 17 residues. Germline V gives CDR1 KGHSH, CDR2 LQKENI. The CDR3 loop is CASSLLGMGLSYNEQFF. In DNA form, the CDR3 reads TGTGCCAGCTCGCTACTCGGAATGGGACTATCCTACAATGAGCAGTTCTTC.